Listed here is a single T cell receptor (beta chain). The sample is drawn from a study of blood T cell repertoires in COVID-19. Original methodology: Nucleated cell counts were estimated from reference gene primer amplification. Some clones are missing from TCRdb's copy, which holds only in-frame ones; the method was immunoSEQ multiplex PCR. V, J and clone size derive from that table, while D and trimming were established from the DNA sequence. The sample has roughly 100,000 clones, 85% to 95% seen once. Trimming at V came to 4 bases and at J to 7 bases, leaving 8 bases not matched to a gene. The CDR3 covers 14 residues. Germline loops: CDR1 MNHEY, CDR2 SMNVEV (reference sequence).

The sample taken for sequencing was peripheral blood. The receptor's source is a man in his fifties or sixties with active COVID-19. J is TRBJ2-7 and V is TRBV27, with TRBD1 identical over 9 bases. The CDR3 DNA reads as TGTGCCAGCAGTTCCTCCGGGACAGGGAGGGAGCAGTACTTC. Protein sequence: CASSSSGTGREQYF.